These T cell receptor beta chains were read from a single sample in a study of T-cell memory formation after mild COVID-19. Via MiXCR, TCRdb re-called the 5' RACE reads, giving one row per CDR3 protein. The sample gives 100,000 or so distinct CDR3 sequences, 11% of which show up once; around 39% is in the top ten. Sequences were obtained from PBMCs or a T cell subset sorted from them (not recorded which). These receptor sequences come from a man aged 18 to 35 who had mild COVID-19 (a few samples of this study predate the infection). Cell type and time point are not known. Each CDR3 is given without its conserved first and last residue. The order of the fields is J gene, D gene, V gene, clone size, CDR3 protein. D genes are given only for firm matches. Clone size, where shown, is once, few, many, or a class for clones that have expanded.

J gene: TRBJ2-7; D gene: NA; V gene: TRBV4-3; clone size: NA; CDR3 protein: ASSQALGAYEQY
J gene: TRBJ1-1; D gene: NA; V gene: TRBV12-3/TRBV12-4; clone size: few; CDR3 protein: ASKGLEAF
J gene: TRBJ1-1; D gene: NA; V gene: TRBV4-1; clone size: NA; CDR3 protein: ASSQAPPWSGPEAF
J gene: TRBJ2-1; D gene: TRBD2; V gene: TRBV29-1; clone size: few; CDR3 protein: SVEGRVGNEQF
J gene: TRBJ2-3; D gene: TRBD2; V gene: TRBV4-1; clone size: few; CDR3 protein: ASSHSSSGGADTQY
J gene: TRBJ2-5; D gene: NA; V gene: TRBV23-1; clone size: NA; CDR3 protein: ASSQCTGVKTQY
J gene: TRBJ2-2; D gene: TRBD2; V gene: TRBV7-9; clone size: NA; CDR3 protein: ASILAITGELF
J gene: TRBJ1-2; D gene: NA; V gene: TRBV20-1; clone size: NA; CDR3 protein: SARPGRTGYGYT
J gene: TRBJ1-3; D gene: TRBD1; V gene: TRBV7-2; clone size: few; CDR3 protein: ASSSQGALGNTIY
J gene: TRBJ2-2; D gene: TRBD1; V gene: TRBV7-2; clone size: NA; CDR3 protein: ASSLVGQGYAELF
J gene: TRBJ2-5; D gene: TRBD1; V gene: TRBV7-9; clone size: few; CDR3 protein: ASSPPGTAETQY
J gene: TRBJ1-5; D gene: NA; V gene: TRBV12-5; clone size: NA; CDR3 protein: ASGLGEETQH
J gene: TRBJ2-4; D gene: NA; V gene: TRBV20-1; clone size: NA; CDR3 protein: SASGVGPKNIQY
J gene: TRBJ2-2; D gene: TRBD2; V gene: TRBV6-2/TRBV6-3; clone size: few; CDR3 protein: ASSLHPSGDDTGELF
J gene: TRBJ1-5; D gene: NA; V gene: TRBV5-8; clone size: few; CDR3 protein: ASSLFGGSNQPQH
J gene: TRBJ1-1; D gene: NA; V gene: TRBV10-2; clone size: few; CDR3 protein: ASSEGGAEAF
J gene: TRBJ1-1; D gene: NA; V gene: TRBV7-8; clone size: NA; CDR3 protein: ASSPAGTGNTEAF
J gene: TRBJ2-2; D gene: TRBD1; V gene: TRBV29-1; clone size: few; CDR3 protein: SVEDMGQGLAGELF
J gene: TRBJ1-5; D gene: TRBD1; V gene: TRBV12-3/TRBV12-4; clone size: many; CDR3 protein: ASLGGRGNQPQH
J gene: TRBJ2-5; D gene: NA; V gene: TRBV6-5; clone size: many; CDR3 protein: ASRAETQY
J gene: TRBJ2-5; D gene: NA; V gene: TRBV6-2/TRBV6-3; clone size: NA; CDR3 protein: ASSYTVGATQY
J gene: TRBJ1-2; D gene: TRBD1; V gene: TRBV15; clone size: NA; CDR3 protein: ATSRGQTYGYT
J gene: TRBJ1-1; D gene: TRBD1; V gene: TRBV6-5; clone size: few; CDR3 protein: ASSYGPGGEAF
J gene: TRBJ1-4; D gene: TRBD1; V gene: TRBV15; clone size: few; CDR3 protein: ATSRDRSRGQEKLF
J gene: TRBJ1-1; D gene: TRBD1; V gene: TRBV7-2; clone size: few; CDR3 protein: ASSPGDRGTEAF
J gene: TRBJ1-1; D gene: NA; V gene: TRBV7-9; clone size: NA; CDR3 protein: ASSFSTSRTEAF
J gene: TRBJ1-4; D gene: NA; V gene: TRBV6-4; clone size: few; CDR3 protein: ASSMRASDTNEKLF
J gene: TRBJ2-5; D gene: NA; V gene: TRBV7-8; clone size: NA; CDR3 protein: ASADIPETQY
J gene: TRBJ2-3; D gene: TRBD1; V gene: TRBV6-2/TRBV6-3; clone size: many; CDR3 protein: ASSLGQATDTQY
J gene: TRBJ2-5; D gene: TRBD2; V gene: TRBV18; clone size: many; CDR3 protein: ASSPKAYVVAGKETQY
J gene: TRBJ2-1; D gene: NA; V gene: TRBV19; clone size: NA; CDR3 protein: ASSIGEGDEQF
J gene: TRBJ1-1; D gene: TRBD1; V gene: TRBV27; clone size: NA; CDR3 protein: ASSPWTGNTEAF
J gene: TRBJ2-5; D gene: NA; V gene: TRBV12-2; clone size: few; CDR3 protein: ASRLVPGRGTEQLYQETQY
J gene: TRBJ2-1; D gene: NA; V gene: TRBV5-5; clone size: many; CDR3 protein: ASRGYLINEQF
J gene: TRBJ1-2; D gene: TRBD1; V gene: TRBV7-9; clone size: few; CDR3 protein: ASSLDGRGHGDYGYT
J gene: TRBJ1-5; D gene: NA; V gene: TRBV7-2; clone size: NA; CDR3 protein: ASTDPGAYQPQH
J gene: TRBJ2-3; D gene: NA; V gene: TRBV4-3; clone size: NA; CDR3 protein: ASGPTIGDTQY
J gene: TRBJ1-1; D gene: NA; V gene: TRBV4-3; clone size: many; CDR3 protein: ASSQGAWTEAF
J gene: TRBJ2-2; D gene: NA; V gene: TRBV7-9; clone size: few; CDR3 protein: ASSIGQKNTGELF
J gene: TRBJ1-2; D gene: NA; V gene: TRBV7-9; clone size: few; CDR3 protein: ASSLGDLGGYT
J gene: TRBJ1-1; D gene: NA; V gene: TRBV6-2/TRBV6-3; clone size: few; CDR3 protein: ASSYGSDTEAF
J gene: TRBJ2-5; D gene: TRBD2; V gene: TRBV3-1; clone size: NA; CDR3 protein: ASSQSRTSGVGSQY
J gene: TRBJ2-1; D gene: TRBD2; V gene: TRBV20-1; clone size: NA; CDR3 protein: SAENLGGGTYNEQF
J gene: TRBJ1-2; D gene: TRBD1; V gene: TRBV29-1; clone size: few; CDR3 protein: SVETGDHYGYT
J gene: TRBJ2-2; D gene: TRBD2; V gene: TRBV7-8; clone size: many; CDR3 protein: ASSLASSWGRGTGELF
J gene: TRBJ2-1; D gene: NA; V gene: TRBV28; clone size: few; CDR3 protein: ASSLWSVRVAYNEQF
J gene: TRBJ1-1; D gene: NA; V gene: TRBV7-9; clone size: many; CDR3 protein: ASSLGTGNTEAF
J gene: TRBJ2-1; D gene: TRBD1; V gene: TRBV3-1; clone size: many; CDR3 protein: ASSHGQGVYEQF
J gene: TRBJ2-3; D gene: TRBD1; V gene: TRBV29-1; clone size: NA; CDR3 protein: SVSGGWSTDTQY
J gene: TRBJ2-1; D gene: NA; V gene: TRBV6-2/TRBV6-3; clone size: few; CDR3 protein: ASSYLANEQF
J gene: TRBJ2-3; D gene: NA; V gene: TRBV7-8; clone size: few; CDR3 protein: ASSWGGRAESTDTQY
J gene: TRBJ1-2; D gene: NA; V gene: TRBV5-5; clone size: few; CDR3 protein: ASSLGGLNYGYT
J gene: TRBJ1-2; D gene: NA; V gene: TRBV7-2; clone size: few; CDR3 protein: ASRSESGGLNYGYT
J gene: TRBJ2-1; D gene: NA; V gene: TRBV19; clone size: few; CDR3 protein: ASSPAGTFYNEQF
J gene: TRBJ2-3; D gene: TRBD1; V gene: TRBV7-3; clone size: NA; CDR3 protein: ASSSGQTDTQY